This TCR beta chain was retrieved from a study of cytomegalovirus exposure and HLA in healthy donors. Study at large: Early released data comprised some 91 million unique TCRs from HLA-typed donors.

Healthy bone marrow donors made up the donor group. PCR was performed using 60 Vbeta and 13 Jbeta primers. As handled by the study authors: It was a later analysis that counted tens of millions of unique TCR beta chains, of which roughly 11 million were shared. The method was immunoSEQ multiplex PCR; TCRdb's version includes in-frame clones alone and lacks a portion of them. V and J calls and clone size are those listed in that table; D and trimming were worked out from the DNA. The repertoire consists of approximately 97,000 clones, with roughly 80% occurring once and the leading ten covering just over 2.5%. Study-wide results and limits: In a later analysis, productive TCRs from donors in an Asian-associated ancestry cluster reportedly carried fewer N-insertions than the cohort mean.

About this clone: The antigen remains unidentified.

CDR3 length: 16 amino acids. Trimming pared 1 base from V and 2 bases from J, leaving 14 bases between. CDR1 is SEHNR and CDR2 is FQNEAQ in the germline V gene (reference sequence). Sequences were obtained from PBMCs. The V and J genes are TRBV7-9 and TRBJ2-5; D is possibly TRBD2 (6 bases). The clonotype comes from a man aged 40-55 years in good health and CMV-seronegative. Written as DNA, the CDR3 is TGTGCCAGCAGCTTAGGTGGAGCGGGCCGGCAAGAGACCCAGTACTTC. Translation gives CASSLGGAGRQETQYF.